This T cell receptor beta chain originates from a study of T cell responses to AZD1222 COVID-19 vaccine. Sequencing was performed with immunoSEQ multiplex PCR; in TCRdb, only in-frame clones are kept and a portion is missing. The data contain tens of thousands of clones, about 92% of them seen just once; the ten biggest clones take up approximately 5%. Notes on the study in general: Just 5 to 7 people given AZD1222 tested seropositive at baseline.

In the case of this clone: Its target is unknown.

Germline values: CDR1 SGHTA, CDR2 FQGNSA. V was trimmed by 3 bases and J by 4 bases, leaving 8 bases between them. This CDR3 is built from 13 residues. This receptor was taken from an adult who received the AZD1222 COVID-19 vaccine. This specimen was peripheral blood, taken 28 days after the second AZD1222 dose. This chain connects TRBV7-2 to TRBJ2-3; no clear D gene. Written as DNA, the CDR3 is TGTGCCAGCAGCTTCGCACTTTCAGATACGCAGTATTTT. Protein: CASSFALSDTQYF.